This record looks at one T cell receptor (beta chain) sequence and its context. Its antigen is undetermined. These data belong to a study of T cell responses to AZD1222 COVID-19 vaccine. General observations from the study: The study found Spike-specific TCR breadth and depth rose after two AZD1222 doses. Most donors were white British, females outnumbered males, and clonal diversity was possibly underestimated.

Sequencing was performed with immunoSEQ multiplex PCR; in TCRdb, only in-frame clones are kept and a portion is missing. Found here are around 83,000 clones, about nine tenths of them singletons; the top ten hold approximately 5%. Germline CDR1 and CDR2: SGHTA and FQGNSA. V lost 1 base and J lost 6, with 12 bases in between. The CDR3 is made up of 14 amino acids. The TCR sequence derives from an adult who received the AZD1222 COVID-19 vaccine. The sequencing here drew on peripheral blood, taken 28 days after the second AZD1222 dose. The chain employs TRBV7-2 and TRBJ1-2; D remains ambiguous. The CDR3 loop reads CASSLGSGSDGYTF. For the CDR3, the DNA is TGTGCCAGCAGCTTAGGGTCAGGCAGTGATGGCTACACCTTC.